The 21 T cell receptor beta chains below all came from one sample that was sequenced in a study of T cell repertoires in cytomegalovirus infection. One entry per CDR3 protein results from TCRdb running MiXCR on the reads. In the table there are about 260,000 distinct CDR3 sequences, roughly 10% of which are singletons. The specimen sequenced was PBMCs. Every receptor here comes from a human donor in good health (CMV status not recorded). Some clones in this sample may be carry-over from other donors' samples.

This clonotype was seen more than once but under ten times. This chain joins TRBV2 and TRBJ2-2; D unclear. The germline V gene has CDR1 SNHLY and CDR2 FYNNEI. Trimming removed 6 bases at V and 5 bases at J, with 13 bases between. CDR3 length: 14 residues. The CDR3 spells CASRRYDRTGELFF. The CDR3 nucleotides read TGTGCCAGCAGGCGCTACGATCGGACCGGGGAGCTGTTTTTT.

Here the CDR3 DNA reads TGTGCCAGCAGCCAAGATAGCGGGAGAAAGTCAGATACGCAGTATTTT. Encoded protein: CASSQDSGRKSDTQYF. The V gene is TRBV3-1, the J gene TRBJ2-3, with TRBD2 matching over 9 bases. CDR3 length equals 16 residues. Germline trimming cut 0 bases from V and 4 bases from J; bases unmatched to any gene: 5. Germline V lookup: CDR1 LGHDT, CDR2 YNNKEL (reference sequence).

In this sample, this clonotype turned up many times. The chain has TRBV4-2 and TRBJ2-3; 7 nucleotides line up with TRBD2. The V and J ends lost 0 bases and 6 bases, in that order; junction bases with no gene match: 12. Germline V gene sequence: CDR1 LGHNA, CDR2 YNFKEQ. CDR3 length equals 17 residues. DNA for the CDR3: TGTGCCAGCAGCCAAGAAGGCAGTGGGGCCGGGAGGGATACGCAGTATTTT. This sequence encodes CASSQEGSGAGRDTQYF.

This clonotype was detected many times. This sequence joins TRBV7-2 and TRBJ2-3; 16 nucleotides agree with TRBD2. CDR3 length equals 17 residues. CDR1 is SGHTA and CDR2 is FQGNSA in the germline V gene. Germline trimming cut 3 bases from V and 6 bases from J; bases unmatched to any gene: 6. The CDR3 loop is CASSFLGLAGGRDTQYF. For the CDR3, the DNA is TGTGCCAGCAGCTTCCTGGGACTAGCGGGAGGGAGGGATACGCAGTATTTT.

This clonotype was counted a few times. The chain has TRBV20-1 and TRBJ1-1; no clear D gene. Germline CDR1 is DFQATT and CDR2 is SNEGSKA (reference sequence). Trimming cost V 5 bases and J 4 bases, with 17 bases left between them. The CDR3 length is 14 residues. CDR3 sequence (DNA): TGCAGTGCTCTCTCTGGCACCGGGCGCACTGAAGCTTTCTTT. Its protein product is CSALSGTGRTEAFF.

This clonotype appeared many times. The genes are TRBV14 and TRBJ1-2; TRBD1 matches 7 bases. Trimming at V came to 1 base and at J to 4 bases, leaving 12 bases not matched to a gene. The CDR3 is 17 amino acids. The germline V gene encodes CDR1 SGHDN and CDR2 FVKESK. The chain's CDR3 is CASSQGRQGGGSYGYTF. CDR3 coding DNA: TGTGCCAGCAGCCAAGGGCGACAGGGAGGAGGGTCCTATGGCTACACCTTC.

The chain employs TRBV6-2 or TRBV6-3 and TRBJ2-2, with TRBD1 identical over 8 bases. This CDR3 is built from 13 residues. The germline V gene encodes CDR1 MNHEY and CDR2 SVGEGT. J lost 3 bases, V lost 10 bases, and 4 bases had no gene match. The CDR3 DNA is TGTGCCATCCAGGGGGCGTACACCGGGGAGCTGTTTTTT. Protein: CAIQGAYTGELFF.

This clonotype was counted a single time. The chain joins TRBV14 to TRBJ1-6; D gene uncertain. This CDR3 is built from 13 residues. The V and J ends lost 3 bases and 7 bases respectively, with 7 bases between them. CDR1 is SGHDN and CDR2 is FVKESK in the germline V gene. DNA of the CDR3: TGTGCCAGCAGCCAGATACAGAATTCACCCCTCCACTTT. Residues: CASSQIQNSPLHF.

The rearrangement uses TRBV11-2 and TRBJ1-1; TRBD1 aligns across 9 bases. V lost 3 bases, J lost 4 bases, and 9 bases stayed unmatched. The germline CDR1 and CDR2 sequences are SGHAT and FQNNGV. CDR3 size: 16 residues. CDR3 in DNA: TGTGCCAGCAGCTTCAGACAGGGGGGAAGGGGCACTGAAGCTTTCTTT. It yields the protein CASSFRQGGRGTEAFF.

Many counts were recorded for this clonotype. J is TRBJ2-5 and V is TRBV7-6, with D perhaps matching TRBD1 or TRBD2 (5 bases each). V was clipped by 10 bases and J by 2 bases, with 11 bases between them. There are 12 residues in the CDR3. The germline CDR1 and CDR2 sequences are SGHVS and FNYEAQ. The CDR3 reads CAIRDVQETQYF. CDR3 nucleotide sequence: TGTGCCATAAGGGACGTTCAAGAGACCCAGTACTTC.

This clonotype has more than one count but fewer than ten. The V and J genes are TRBV28 and TRBJ1-4, with TRBD1 identical over 7 bases. V was pared by 6 bases and J by 7 bases, with 11 bases of the junction left unmatched. Germline loops: CDR1 MDHEN, CDR2 SYDVKM. The CDR3 consists of 15 residues. The CDR3 reads CASRELQGRSEKLFF. The CDR3 DNA reads as TGTGCCAGCAGGGAATTACAGGGGCGGAGTGAAAAACTGTTTTTT.

V usage is TRBV7-2 and J usage is TRBJ2-1; D unclear. The V end was cut by 3 bases, the J end by 8 bases, with 11 bases between. The CDR3 length is 13 residues. CDR1 is SGHTA, CDR2 FQGNSA, per germline. The CDR3 coding sequence is TGTGCCAGCAGCTTGCCGTACGGAGATGAGCAGTTCTTC. Amino acids: CASSLPYGDEQFF.

The chain is built from TRBV30 and TRBJ1-1; the D is unclear. V lost 1 base to trimming and J lost 5 bases, with 14 bases between them. The CDR3 has 14 amino acids. The germline V gene encodes CDR1 GTSNPN and CDR2 SVGIG (reference sequence). Here the CDR3 DNA reads TGTGCCTGGAGTGCACAGTCAACGGGGACTGAAGCTTTCTTT. Its protein is CAWSAQSTGTEAFF.

This clonotype was recorded many times. This chain connects TRBV18 to TRBJ1-5; D might be TRBD1 (5 bases). V was trimmed by 2 bases and J by 6 bases, leaving 8 bases between them. The CDR3 has 13 amino acids. CDR1 KGHSH and CDR2 LQKENI come from the germline V gene. CDR3 DNA: TGTGCCAGCTCACCAGGCAGGGCTCAGCCCCAGCATTTT. This translates into CASSPGRAQPQHF. Filled out from reference TRBV18 and TRBJ1-5, the complete variable domain reads NAGVMQNPRHLVRRRGQEARLRCSPMKGHSHVYWYRQLPEEGLKFMVYLQKENIIDESGMPKERFSAEFPKEGPSILRIQQVVRGDSAAYFCASSPGRAQPQHFGDGTRLSIL.

The table lists this clonotype with many counts. The chain couples TRBV6-2 or TRBV6-3 to TRBJ2-5; D is possibly TRBD1 (6 bases). This CDR3 is 16 amino acids long. V was clipped by 5 bases and J by 5 bases, with 21 bases between them. Germline CDR1 MNHEY, CDR2 SVGEGT. The CDR3 loop reads CASSLRQVQDRETQYF. The CDR3 region has the DNA TGTGCCAGCAGTCTTCGACAGGTCCAGGATAGGGAGACCCAGTACTTC.

This clonotype was seen more than once but under ten times. The chain carries TRBV20-1 and TRBJ2-3; D is possibly TRBD2 (5 bases). This CDR3 has 11 residues. Germline V gene data show CDR1 as DFQATT and CDR2 as SNEGSKA (reference sequence). The V end was cut by 5 bases, the J end by 5 bases, with 8 bases between. For the CDR3, the DNA is TGCAGTGCTGTACTAGGAGATACGCAGTATTTT. It encodes CSAVLGDTQYF.

The sample holds many counts of this clonotype. CDR3 nucleotide sequence: TGTGCCAGTAGTATTGAAGGCAGAACTAATCAGCCCCAGCATTTT. Translation: CASSIEGRTNQPQHF. The chain links TRBV19 to TRBJ1-5; D gene uncertain. V was cut by 3 bases and J by 4 bases, with 13 bases left in between. The germline V gene has CDR1 LNHDA and CDR2 SQIVND (reference sequence). The CDR3 extends over 15 amino acids.

Many counts were recorded for this clonotype. Germline is not matched at one junction end, which may reflect a read error. The chain employs TRBV20-1 and TRBJ2-2, with D perhaps TRBD2 (7 bases). The CDR3 covers 14 residues. CDR1 is DFQATT, CDR2 SNEGSKA, per germline (reference sequence). CDR3 loop: CSASRGAKTGELFF. CDR3 nucleotide sequence: TGCAGTGCCAGCCGGGGGGCGAAGACCGGGGAGCTGTTTTTT.

This clonotype was observed many times. The chain carries TRBV12-3 or TRBV12-4 and TRBJ2-7; 15 bases map to TRBD2. V shed 2 bases, J shed 1 base, and the junction held 9 bases outside the gene matches. This CDR3 region has 19 residues. This chain's CDR3 is CASSLSSLGTSGRSYEQYF. For the CDR3, the DNA is TGTGCCAGCAGTTTATCGTCCCTGGGGACTAGCGGGAGGTCCTACGAGCAGTACTTC.

The sample holds many counts of this clonotype. The V call is TRBV6-1, the J call TRBJ2-7; 8 bases match TRBD1. The germline CDR1 and CDR2 sequences are MNHNS and SASEGT. V was clipped by 6 bases and J by 2 bases; unmatched bases: 6. The CDR3 is 14 residues long. CDR3 coding DNA: TGTGCCAGCAGGGACAGGGAAATACCCTACGAGCAGTACTTC. Translating it yields CASRDREIPYEQYF.

This clonotype has ten or more counts. J is TRBJ1-3 and V is TRBV30; D unclear. Germline V gene sequence: CDR1 GTSNPN, CDR2 SVGIG (reference sequence). The length of the CDR3 is 16 residues. V lost 5 bases and J 2 bases, leaving 19 bases between the germline ends. CDR3 sequence: CAWANRRSSTGNTIYF. The DNA of the CDR3 is TGTGCCTGGGCAAATAGACGCAGCTCTACTGGAAACACCATATATTTT.